This TCR beta chain was sequenced during a study of blood T cell repertoires in COVID-19. There are 14 residues in the CDR3. Per germline, CDR1 SGHDN and CDR2 FVKESK. V was clipped by 0 bases and J by 7 bases, with 7 bases between them. Generated by immunoSEQ multiplex PCR, the TCRdb table keeps only in-frame clones and is missing some. The table shows 350,000 to 550,000 clones, with approximately 90% occurring only once. As for this clone: The sample carries other DNA sequences with the same CDR3.

This chain links TRBV14 with TRBJ1-6; D is perhaps TRBD1 (6 bases). Material for sequencing was PBMCs or T cells enriched from blood (not recorded which). The receptor's source is a man aged 30 to 39 who had recovered from COVID-19. CDR3 amino acids: CASSQDRGNSPLHF. CDR3 nucleotide sequence: TGTGCCAGCAGCCAAGATAGGGGGAATTCACCCCTCCACTTT. Supplemented by reference TRBV14 and TRBJ1-6, the full variable domain reads EAGVTQFPSHSVIEKGQTVTLRCDPISGHDNLYWYRRVMGKEIKFLLHFVKESKQDESGMPNNRFLAERTGGTYSTLKVQPAELEDSGVYFCASSQDRGNSPLHFGNGTRLTVT.